What follows are 3 T cell receptor beta chains derived from one specimen sequenced in a study of blood T cell repertoires in COVID-19. Repertoires were generated with immunoSEQ multiplex PCR, while TCRdb's copy carries only in-frame clones and drops some. The data hold about 120,000 clones, with less than 85% observed a single time. The sequencing sample was made of peripheral blood. The receptors derive from a human donor with acute or convalescent COVID-19. The donor label of this sample is uncertain.

The chain has TRBV5-1 and TRBJ1-4; 7 positions agree with TRBD1. The CDR3 length is 15 residues. Trimming cost V 3 bases and J 1 base; bases outside gene matches: 3. Germline CDR1 SGHRS, CDR2 YFSETQ. As DNA, the CDR3 is TGCGCCAGCAGCTCCCGACAGGGAACTAATGAAAAACTGTTTTTT. Protein sequence: CASSSRQGTNEKLFF.

This chain uses TRBV24-1 with TRBJ1-5; D is uncertain. Per the germline V gene, CDR1 is KGHDR and CDR2 is SFDVKD. The CDR3 covers 13 residues. Deletions cut 2 bases from V and 7 bases from J, with 8 bases between. CDR3 residues: CATSDSQFQPQHF. DNA of the CDR3: TGTGCCACCAGTGATTCCCAATTCCAGCCCCAGCATTTT.

This chain connects TRBV15 to TRBJ2-7, with D maybe TRBD1 (6 bases). Trimming shortened V by 0 bases and J by 4 bases, and 19 bases separated the two germline ends. The CDR3 covers 17 residues. Germline values: CDR1 LNHNV, CDR2 YYDKDF (reference sequence). The CDR3, as DNA: TGTGCCACCAGCAGAGATCTAATCCCAGGGGCTTTATACGAGCAGTACTTC. It codes for CATSRDLIPGALYEQYF.